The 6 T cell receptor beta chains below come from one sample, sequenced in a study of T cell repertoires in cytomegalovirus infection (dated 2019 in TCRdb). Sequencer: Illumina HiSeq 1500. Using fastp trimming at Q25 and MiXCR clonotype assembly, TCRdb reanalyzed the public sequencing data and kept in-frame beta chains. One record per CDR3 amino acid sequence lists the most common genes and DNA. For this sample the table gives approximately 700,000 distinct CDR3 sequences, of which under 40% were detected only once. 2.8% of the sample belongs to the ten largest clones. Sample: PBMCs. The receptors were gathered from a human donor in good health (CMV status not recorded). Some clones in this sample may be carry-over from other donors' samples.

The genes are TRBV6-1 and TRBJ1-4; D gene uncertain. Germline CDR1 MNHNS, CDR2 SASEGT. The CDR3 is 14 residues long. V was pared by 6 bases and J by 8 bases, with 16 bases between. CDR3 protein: CASSSPPGREKLFF. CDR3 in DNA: TGTGCCAGCAGCTCGCCCCCTGGGCGGGAAAAACTGTTTTTT.

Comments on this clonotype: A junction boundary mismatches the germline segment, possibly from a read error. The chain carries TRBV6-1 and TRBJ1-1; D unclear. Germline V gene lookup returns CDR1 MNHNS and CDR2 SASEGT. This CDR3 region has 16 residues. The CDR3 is CSSSRRSGWGNTEAFF. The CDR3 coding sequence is TGTTCCAGCAGTAGGCGGTCGGGGTGGGGTAACACTGAAGCTTTCTTT.

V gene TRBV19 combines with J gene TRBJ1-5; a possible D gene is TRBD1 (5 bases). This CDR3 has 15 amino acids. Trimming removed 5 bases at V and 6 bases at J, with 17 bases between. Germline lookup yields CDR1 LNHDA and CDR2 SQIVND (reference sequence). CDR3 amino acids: CASSPGGGIGQPQHF. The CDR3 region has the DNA TGTGCCAGTAGTCCCGGGGGGGGGATAGGTCAGCCCCAGCATTTT.

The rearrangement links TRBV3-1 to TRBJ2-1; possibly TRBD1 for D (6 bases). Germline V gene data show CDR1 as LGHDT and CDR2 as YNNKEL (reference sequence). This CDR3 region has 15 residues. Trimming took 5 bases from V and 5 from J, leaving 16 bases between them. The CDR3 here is CASSKGQTNDNEQFF. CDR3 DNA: TGTGCCAGCAGCAAAGGACAGACCAACGACAATGAGCAGTTCTTC.

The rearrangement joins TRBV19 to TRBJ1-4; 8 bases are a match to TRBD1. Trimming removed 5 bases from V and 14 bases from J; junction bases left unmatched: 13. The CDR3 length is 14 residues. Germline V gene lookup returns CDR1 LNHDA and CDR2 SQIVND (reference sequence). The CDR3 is CASSDRGPYPHLFF. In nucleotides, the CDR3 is TGTGCCAGTAGTGACAGGGGTCCTTATCCGCACCTGTTTTTT.

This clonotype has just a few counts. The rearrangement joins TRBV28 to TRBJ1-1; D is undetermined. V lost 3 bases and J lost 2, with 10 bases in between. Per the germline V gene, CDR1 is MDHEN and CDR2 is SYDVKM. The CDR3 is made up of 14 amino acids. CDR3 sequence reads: CASSFFEGNTEAFF. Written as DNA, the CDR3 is TGTGCCAGCAGTTTCTTCGAAGGTAACACTGAAGCTTTCTTT.